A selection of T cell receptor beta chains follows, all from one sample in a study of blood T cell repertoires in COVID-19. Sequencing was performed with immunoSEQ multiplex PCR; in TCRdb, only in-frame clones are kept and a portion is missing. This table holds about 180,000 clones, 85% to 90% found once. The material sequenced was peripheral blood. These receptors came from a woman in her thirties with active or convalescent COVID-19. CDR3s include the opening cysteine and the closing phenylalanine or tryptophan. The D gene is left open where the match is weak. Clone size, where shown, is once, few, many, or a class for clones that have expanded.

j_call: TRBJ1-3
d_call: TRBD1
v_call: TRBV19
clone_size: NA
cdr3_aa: CASSIRTGGRSAGNTIYF
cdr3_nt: TGTGCCAGTAGTATCAGGACAGGGGGCCGTTCGGCTGGAAACACCATATATTTT

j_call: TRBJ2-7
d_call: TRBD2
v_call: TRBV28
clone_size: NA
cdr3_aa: CASRASGRGRSRYEQYF
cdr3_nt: TGTGCCAGCAGAGCTAGCGGGAGAGGGCGAAGTAGATACGAGCAGTACTTC

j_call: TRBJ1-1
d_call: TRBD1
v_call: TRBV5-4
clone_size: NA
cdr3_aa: CASSKGQGTEAFF
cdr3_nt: TGTGCCAGCAGCAAGGGACAGGGGACGGAAGCTTTCTTT

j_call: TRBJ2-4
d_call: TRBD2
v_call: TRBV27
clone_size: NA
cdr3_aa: CASSPGLAGGPDIQYF
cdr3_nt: TGTGCCAGCAGTCCTGGACTAGCGGGAGGGCCGGACATTCAGTACTTC

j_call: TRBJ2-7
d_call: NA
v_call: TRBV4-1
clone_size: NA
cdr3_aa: CASSQESSAGASYEQYF
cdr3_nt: TGCGCCAGCAGCCAAGAGTCTTCAGCAGGGGCTTCCTACGAGCAGTACTTC

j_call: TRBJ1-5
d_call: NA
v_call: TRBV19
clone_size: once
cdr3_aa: CASSQMNQPQHF
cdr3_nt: TGTGCCAGTAGTCAGATGAATCAGCCCCAGCATTTT

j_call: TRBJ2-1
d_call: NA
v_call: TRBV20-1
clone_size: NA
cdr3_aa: CSASSAMAVSYNEQFF
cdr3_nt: TGCAGTGCTAGTTCTGCTATGGCGGTCTCCTACAATGAGCAGTTCTTC

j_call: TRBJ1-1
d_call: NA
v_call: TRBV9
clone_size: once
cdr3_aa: CASSVGGGPNTEAFF
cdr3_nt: TGTGCCAGCAGCGTAGGGGGCGGACCGAACACTGAAGCTTTCTTT

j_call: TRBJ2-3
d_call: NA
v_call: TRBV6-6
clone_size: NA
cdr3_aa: CASSSPRGNTDTQYF
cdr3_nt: TGTGCCAGCAGTTCCCCTCGGGGGAACACAGATACGCAGTATTTT

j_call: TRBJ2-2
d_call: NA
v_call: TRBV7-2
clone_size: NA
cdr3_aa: CASSFRLENTGELFF
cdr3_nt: TGTGCCAGCAGCTTTCGGCTAGAGAACACCGGGGAGCTGTTTTTT

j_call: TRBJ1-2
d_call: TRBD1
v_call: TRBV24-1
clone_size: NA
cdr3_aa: CATSPSGTVYGYTF
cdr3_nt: TGTGCCACCAGTCCCTCCGGGACAGTCTATGGCTACACCTTC

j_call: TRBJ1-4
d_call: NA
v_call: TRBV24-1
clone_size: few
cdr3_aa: CATSDRGRDIEKLFF
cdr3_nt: TGTGCCACCAGTGATCGAGGGCGTGATATTGAAAAACTGTTTTTT

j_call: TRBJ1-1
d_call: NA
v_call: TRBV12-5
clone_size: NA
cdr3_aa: CASGLDRDTEAFF
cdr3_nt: TGTGCTAGTGGTTTGGACAGGGACACTGAAGCTTTCTTT

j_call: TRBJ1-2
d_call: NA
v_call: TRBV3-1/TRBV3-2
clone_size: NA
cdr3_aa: CASSHGTLDYGYTF
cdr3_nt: TGTGCCAGCAGCCACGGGACATTAGACTATGGCTACACCTTC

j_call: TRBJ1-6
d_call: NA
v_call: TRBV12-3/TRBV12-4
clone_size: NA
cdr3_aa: CASRSRSNSPLHF
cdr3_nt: TGTGCCAGCAGGAGTAGATCTAATTCACCCCTCCACTTT

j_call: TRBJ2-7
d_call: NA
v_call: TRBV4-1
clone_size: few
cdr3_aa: CASSQVGGGASSYEQYF
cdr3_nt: TGCGCCAGCAGCCAAGTAGGGGGCGGGGCGAGCTCCTACGAGCAGTACTTC

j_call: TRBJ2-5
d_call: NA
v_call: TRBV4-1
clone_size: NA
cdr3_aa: CASSHRGLSETQYF
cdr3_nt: TGCGCCAGCAGCCATCGGGGGTTGAGTGAGACCCAGTACTTC

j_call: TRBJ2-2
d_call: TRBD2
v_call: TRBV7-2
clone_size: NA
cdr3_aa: CASSFGLAGGTGELFF
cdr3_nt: TGTGCCAGCAGCTTCGGACTAGCGGGGGGAACCGGGGAGCTGTTTTTT

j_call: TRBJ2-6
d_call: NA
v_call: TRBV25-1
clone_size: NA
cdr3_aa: CASSGNRRSPSGANVLTF
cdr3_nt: TGTGCCAGCAGTGGTAATCGACGGAGTCCCTCTGGGGCCAACGTCCTGACTTTC

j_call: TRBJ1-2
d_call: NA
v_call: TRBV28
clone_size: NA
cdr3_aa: CASRGDPTEGYTF
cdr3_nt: TGTGCCAGCAGAGGGGATCCCACTGAGGGCTACACCTTC

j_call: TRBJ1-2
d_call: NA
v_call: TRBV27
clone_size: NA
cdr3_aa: CASSFSRRNYGYTF
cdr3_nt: TGTGCCAGCAGTTTTTCCAGGCGAAACTATGGCTACACCTTC

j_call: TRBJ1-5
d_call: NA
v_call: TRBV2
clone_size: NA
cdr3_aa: CASSPIQVNQPQHF
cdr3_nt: TGTGCCAGCAGCCCGATACAGGTCAATCAGCCCCAGCATTTT

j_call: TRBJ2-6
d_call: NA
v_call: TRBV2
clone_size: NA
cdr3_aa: CASQKTAAGANVLTF
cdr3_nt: TGTGCCAGCCAAAAGACAGCCGCTGGGGCCAACGTCCTGACTTTC

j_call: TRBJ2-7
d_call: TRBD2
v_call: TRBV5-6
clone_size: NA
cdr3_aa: CASSLLGLASSYEQYF
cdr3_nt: TGTGCCAGCAGCTTACTTGGACTAGCGAGCTCCTACGAGCAGTACTTC

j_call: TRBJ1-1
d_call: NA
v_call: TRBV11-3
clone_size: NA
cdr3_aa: CASSLDETEAFF
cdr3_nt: TGTGCCAGCAGCTTAGATGAGACTGAAGCTTTCTTT

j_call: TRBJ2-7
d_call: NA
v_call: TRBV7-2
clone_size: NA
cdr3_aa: CASSIQGYEQYF
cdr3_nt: TGTGCCAGCAGCATCCAGGGTTACGAGCAGTACTTC

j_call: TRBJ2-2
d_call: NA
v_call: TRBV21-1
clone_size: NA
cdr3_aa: CASSTPGGPFTGELFF
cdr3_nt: TGTGCCAGCAGTACCCCGGGGGGTCCTTTCACCGGGGAGCTGTTTTTT